One sample yielded the 32 T cell receptor beta chains listed below, sequenced in a study of shared clonotypes between healthy human individuals. Some clones are missing from TCRdb's copy, which holds only in-frame ones; the method was immunoSEQ multiplex PCR. The data contain hundreds of thousands of clones, around 74% of them seen just once; the ten biggest clones take up 1.7%. The specimen sequenced was memory CD4+ T cells sorted from blood. Sample subset: CD45RA-negative fraction. The source is a woman in her twenties or thirties in good health.

The CDR3 DNA reads TGTGCCAGCAGCAGGACAGGCTACGAGCAGTACTTC. Translation gives CASSRTGYEQYF. J is TRBJ2-7 and V is TRBV6-1, with TRBD1 matching over 7 bases. Germline CDR1 reads MNHNS; CDR2 reads SASEGT. The CDR3 is 12 residues long. V trimming: 6 bases; J trimming: 3 bases; junction bases outside the gene matches: 2.

In the case of this clone: The sample contains more than one DNA sequence encoding this CDR3. The chain uses TRBV5-1 and TRBJ2-7; no reliable D call. V dropped 4 bases and J dropped 1 base, with 9 bases sitting between them. Germline CDR1 is SGHRS and CDR2 is YFSETQ. The CDR3 totals 13 residues. The CDR3 region is CASSQGSSYEQYF. Here the CDR3 DNA reads TGCGCCAGCAGCCAAGGGTCTTCCTACGAGCAGTACTTC.

The chain links TRBV6-1 to TRBJ2-4; D gene uncertain. V was pared by 7 bases and J by 5 bases, with 9 bases between. This CDR3 contains 12 residues. Germline V gene lookup returns CDR1 MNHNS and CDR2 SASEGT. The CDR3 region has the DNA TGTGCCAGCACCGAGGACGAAAACATTCAGTACTTC. As protein: CASTEDENIQYF.

The rearrangement links TRBV7-9 to TRBJ2-7; D might be TRBD2 (6 bases). The length of the CDR3 is 14 residues. Trimming took 1 base from V and 6 from J, leaving 13 bases between them. Germline lookup yields CDR1 SEHNR and CDR2 FQNEAQ (reference sequence). Here the CDR3 reads CASSLVTGVAEQYF. CDR3 DNA: TGTGCCAGCAGCTTAGTTACGGGAGTCGCCGAGCAGTACTTC. Full variable domain (outside the CDR3, taken from reference TRBV7-9 and TRBJ2-7): DTGVSQNPRHKITKRGQNVTFRCDPISEHNRLYWYRQTLGQGPEFLTYFQNEAQLEKSRLLSDRFSAERPKGSFSTLEIQRTEQGDSAMYLCASSLVTGVAEQYFGPGTRLTVT.

V is TRBV6-5 and J is TRBJ2-2; TRBD1 or TRBD2 may be the D gene (5 bases each). V was pared by 0 bases and J by 10 bases, with 15 bases between. This CDR3 contains 15 residues. The germline V gene encodes CDR1 MNHEY and CDR2 SVGAGI. CDR3 in DNA: TGTGCCAGCAGTTACTCGTGGTCGGGACCCCCGGAGCTGTTTTTT. Amino acids: CASSYSWSGPPELFF.

The chain joins TRBV5-1 to TRBJ1-1, with 8 positions matching TRBD1. The germline V gene encodes CDR1 SGHRS and CDR2 YFSETQ. The CDR3 spans 15 residues. The V and J ends lost 3 bases and 5 bases, in that order; junction bases with no gene match: 9. The CDR3: CASSWPDREGTEAFF. CDR3 nucleotide sequence: TGCGCCAGCAGCTGGCCGGACAGGGAGGGGACTGAAGCTTTCTTT.

The chain uses TRBV7-8 and TRBJ1-5; TRBD1 might be the D (5 bases). Trimming removed 0 bases from V and 0 bases from J, with 12 bases in between. The CDR3 loop spans 17 amino acids. Germline V gives CDR1 SGHVS, CDR2 FQNEAQ. The CDR3 DNA sequence: TGTGCCAGCAGCTTAGCGGGGCAGGTCTATAGCAATCAGCCCCAGCATTTT. As protein: CASSLAGQVYSNQPQHF.

The genes are TRBV15 and TRBJ2-3; D remains unclear. The CDR3 spans 13 residues. Per germline, CDR1 LNHNV and CDR2 YYDKDF (reference sequence). V lost 1 base to trimming and J lost 7 bases, with 9 bases between them. CDR3 sequence: CATSRGPTNTQYF. The CDR3 nucleotides are TGTGCCACCAGCAGAGGGCCTACCAATACGCAGTATTTT.

The V gene is TRBV18, the J gene TRBJ1-4; TRBD1 is a possible D gene (5 bases). In germline, CDR1 is KGHSH, CDR2 LQKENI. This CDR3 has 17 amino acids. Trimming pared 2 bases from V and 0 bases from J, leaving 13 bases between. CDR3 DNA: TGTGCCAGCTCACCATTGAGGGACCGGGCAACTAATGAAAAACTGTTTTTT. Its protein is CASSPLRDRATNEKLFF. The full variable domain, its missing parts supplied by reference TRBV18 and TRBJ1-4, is NAGVMQNPRHLVRRRGQEARLRCSPMKGHSHVYWYRQLPEEGLKFMVYLQKENIIDESGMPKERFSAEFPKEGPSILRIQQVVRGDSAAYFCASSPLRDRATNEKLFFGSGTQLSVL.

The gene calls are TRBV5-1 and TRBJ2-7; no firm D call. Germline V gene data show CDR1 as SGHRS and CDR2 as YFSETQ. The CDR3 covers 14 residues. Trimming shortened V by 4 bases and J by 7 bases, and 18 bases separated the two germline ends. Here the CDR3 reads CASSPGTLGLEQYF. The CDR3 DNA reads TGCGCCAGCAGCCCGGGCACTTTAGGATTAGAGCAGTACTTC.

This sequence joins TRBV27 and TRBJ1-2; 8 bases fit TRBD1. With 1 base clipped from V and 8 bases from J, the junction kept 9 bases outside the gene matches. The germline V gene has CDR1 MNHEY and CDR2 SMNVEV (reference sequence). The CDR3 runs to 15 residues. CDR3 coding DNA: TGTGCCAGCAGTTTATTGACCCAGGGGGCCGGGGGCTACACCTTC. It is translated as CASSLLTQGAGGYTF.

A few counts support this clone. This chain joins TRBV10-3 and TRBJ2-5, with 7 bases matching TRBD2. CDR3 length equals 16 residues. Unmatched junction bases numbered 10, after V lost 2 bases and J lost 4 bases. Germline CDR1 ENHRY, CDR2 SYGVKD. The CDR3 coding sequence is TGTGCCATCAGTGAGAGGGCTAGCGGAGAAGGAGAGACCCAGTACTTC. It codes for CAISERASGEGETQYF.

J is TRBJ1-1 and V is TRBV6-6, with a possible D match to TRBD1 (6 bases). V shed 8 bases and J shed 4 bases, with 11 bases lying between them. Germline lookup yields CDR1 MNHNY and CDR2 SVGAGI (reference sequence). The CDR3 runs to 12 residues. The CDR3 nucleotides read TGTGCCAGCGGGGGGGCTATCACTGAAGCTTTCTTT. Protein: CASGGAITEAFF.

This clone was seen more than once but under ten times. J is TRBJ2-7 and V is TRBV12-5, with D maybe TRBD2 (6 bases). Trimming removed 1 base at V and 6 bases at J, with 19 bases between. The CDR3 runs 16 residues. Per the germline V gene, CDR1 is LGHNT and CDR2 is FRNRAP. For the CDR3, the DNA is TGTGCTAGTGGTTTGGATCTCATGGGAGGCGTCCGCGAGCAGTACTTC. Translated: CASGLDLMGGVREQYF. Using reference TRBV12-5 and TRBJ2-7 for the parts outside the CDR3, the full variable domain is DARVTQTPRHKVTEMGQEVTMRCQPILGHNTVFWYRQTMMQGLELLAYFRNRAPLDDSGMPKDRFSAEMPDATLATLKIQPSEPRDSAVYFCASGLDLMGGVREQYFGPGTRLTVT.

This clone was seen many times. The gene calls are TRBV7-8 and TRBJ2-7, with 7 bases matching TRBD1. The germline gives CDR1 SGHVS, CDR2 FQNEAQ. This CDR3 is built from 14 residues. V shed 5 bases and J 2 bases; nucleotides not matched to a gene: 6. The CDR3, as DNA: TGTGCCAGCAGCATCCGGGACAGCCCCTACGAGCAGTACTTC. Translation: CASSIRDSPYEQYF.

This clone was seen a single time. The chain has TRBV14 and TRBJ2-2; unclear D gene. The CDR3 contains 19 residues. V was shortened by 0 bases and J by 0 bases, with 17 bases between the two germline ends. Germline lookup yields CDR1 SGHDN and CDR2 FVKESK. The CDR3 loop is CASSQDPSLKFANTGELFF. The CDR3 DNA reads as TGTGCCAGCAGCCAAGATCCCAGCCTTAAGTTCGCGAACACCGGGGAGCTGTTTTTT.

In regard to this clone: Other DNA sequences in this sample translate to the same CDR3. V usage is TRBV27 and J usage is TRBJ2-7, with D unresolved. The CDR3 is made up of 14 amino acids. Deletions cut 3 bases from V and 1 base from J, with 10 bases between. Germline CDR1 MNHEY, CDR2 SMNVEV (reference sequence). CDR3 DNA sequence: TGTGCCAGCAGTTTGGGGTTTACTTCCTACGAGCAGTACTTC. Residues: CASSLGFTSYEQYF.

The chain uses TRBV7-9 and TRBJ1-2; D uncertain. V was trimmed by 1 base and J by 2 bases, leaving 11 bases between them. The germline gives CDR1 SEHNR, CDR2 FQNEAQ (reference sequence). The CDR3 spans 15 residues. CDR3 protein: CASSLVWVANYGYTF. The DNA for the CDR3 is TGTGCCAGCAGCTTAGTATGGGTGGCAAACTATGGCTACACCTTC.

This sequence joins TRBV28 and TRBJ2-5; possibly TRBD2 for D (7 bases). V dropped 5 bases and J dropped 1 base, with 11 bases sitting between them. Per the germline V gene, CDR1 is MDHEN and CDR2 is SYDVKM. The CDR3 extends over 14 amino acids. This CDR3 reads CASSNGGAQETQYF. In DNA form, the CDR3 reads TGTGCCAGCAGTAATGGGGGGGCCCAAGAGACCCAGTACTTC.

The chain carries TRBV30 and TRBJ2-5, with D perhaps matching TRBD2 (5 bases). The end of the DNA fits TRBJ2-7 better, so the J call may be wrong. Germline V CDR1 and CDR2: GTSNPN, SVGIG (reference sequence). The CDR3 covers 12 residues. CDR3 coding DNA: TGTGCCTGGAGCGGGATGCGCTACGAGCAGTACTTC. It yields the protein CAWSGMRYEQYF.

CDR3 amino acids: CASSYRLGRVGPSNEQFF. As DNA, the CDR3 is TGTGCCAGCAGCTATCGACTTGGGCGGGTAGGGCCGTCCAATGAGCAGTTCTTC. This rearrangement joins TRBV28 to TRBJ2-1, with D possibly being TRBD2 (5 bases). In germline, CDR1 is MDHEN, CDR2 SYDVKM. This CDR3 comprises 18 residues. V dropped 6 bases and J dropped 6 bases, with 27 bases sitting between them.

This clone has at least ten counts. The chain has TRBV6-1 and TRBJ2-3; D not certain. V gave up 5 bases and J gave up 4 bases, with 4 bases separating them. CDR1 MNHNS and CDR2 SASEGT come from the germline V gene. CDR3 length equals 11 residues. The CDR3 sequence is CASSISDTQYF. The CDR3 nucleotides read TGTGCCAGCAGTATTTCAGATACGCAGTATTTT.

This clone was recorded once. The J gene is TRBJ2-2, the V gene TRBV27, with TRBD1 identical over 12 bases. The CDR3 is 15 amino acids. V gave up 6 bases and J gave up 5 bases; unmatched junction bases: 4. CDR1 is MNHEY, CDR2 SMNVEV, per germline (reference sequence). The CDR3 here is CASRGQGAGTGELFF. CDR3 coding DNA: TGTGCCAGCAGGGGACAGGGGGCCGGGACCGGGGAGCTGTTTTTT.

The rearrangement links TRBV19 to TRBJ2-7; a possible D gene is TRBD2 (5 bases). Trimming pared 4 bases from V and 3 bases from J, leaving 7 bases between. The germline V gene has CDR1 LNHDA and CDR2 SQIVND (reference sequence). The CDR3 is made up of 12 amino acids. CDR3 in DNA: TGTGCCAGTAGTAACCGGGACTACGAGCAGTACTTC. Encoded protein: CASSNRDYEQYF.

This clone was seen only a few times. V is TRBV7-9 and J is TRBJ2-4, with D possibly matching TRBD2 (6 bases). CDR3 size: 12 residues. Trimming pared 3 bases from V and 8 bases from J, leaving 8 bases between. The germline CDR1 and CDR2 sequences are SEHNR and FQNEAQ (reference sequence). The CDR3: CASSLRRDIQYF. CDR3 nucleotides: TGTGCCAGCAGCTTGCGGAGGGACATTCAGTACTTC.

With respect to this clone: The same CDR3 arises from other DNA sequences in this sample as well. This chain links TRBV2 with TRBJ1-2, with 7 bases lining up with TRBD1. CDR1 is SNHLY and CDR2 is FYNNEI in the germline V gene. With 6 bases clipped from V and 4 bases from J, the junction kept 8 bases outside the gene matches. The CDR3 spans 14 residues. CDR3 amino acids: CASRGDSRGYGYTF. The CDR3 region has the DNA TGTGCCAGCAGGGGGGACAGTCGGGGCTATGGCTACACCTTC.

Of note for this clone: Other DNA variants within this sample encode the same CDR3. V and J are TRBV5-4 and TRBJ1-4; D is undetermined. V was cut by 0 bases and J by 7 bases, with 10 bases left in between. The CDR3 totals 14 residues. Germline V gene lookup returns CDR1 SGHNT and CDR2 YYREEE (reference sequence). CDR3 amino acids: CASSLGGLSEKLFF. Here the CDR3 DNA reads TGTGCCAGCAGCTTGGGAGGGTTGAGTGAAAAACTGTTTTTT.

The rearrangement joins TRBV2 to TRBJ1-1, with D hard to call. Between the trimmed V and J ends, which lost 2 bases and 10 bases, there was a span of 17 bases. The CDR3 loop spans 14 amino acids. Germline V gene sequence: CDR1 SNHLY, CDR2 FYNNEI. The CDR3 loop reads CASSESTGRRVAFF. The CDR3 DNA is TGTGCCAGCAGTGAATCCACGGGCCGGAGGGTAGCTTTCTTT.

The CDR3 sequence is CASSRASSRWYEQYF. The CDR3 coding sequence is TGTGCCAGCAGCCGGGCCTCCTCTCGGTGGTACGAGCAGTACTTC. The genes are TRBV7-9 and TRBJ2-7; D is unresolved. With 5 bases removed from V and 4 bases from J, the gap between germline ends came to 18 bases. The CDR3 sequence is 15 residues long. Per germline, CDR1 SEHNR and CDR2 FQNEAQ (reference sequence).

The rearrangement joins TRBV7-2 to TRBJ2-7; D gene uncertain. Germline-derived CDR1 and CDR2 are SGHTA and FQGNSA. CDR3 size: 14 residues. V was clipped by 2 bases and J by 3 bases, with 11 bases between them. The CDR3 here is CASSLPGMFYEQYF. CDR3 bases: TGTGCCAGCAGCTTACCTGGCATGTTCTACGAGCAGTACTTC.

V usage is TRBV5-1 and J usage is TRBJ2-7, with 8 bases identical to TRBD2. V was pared by 0 bases and J by 3 bases, with 8 bases of the junction left unmatched. Germline V gene lookup returns CDR1 SGHRS and CDR2 YFSETQ. The CDR3 covers 16 residues. The chain's CDR3 is CASSLGGPSGFYEQYF. The DNA of the CDR3 is TGCGCCAGCAGCTTGGGCGGCCCTAGCGGGTTCTACGAGCAGTACTTC.

The rearrangement uses TRBV5-1 and TRBJ2-7; 10 bases are a match to TRBD2. Germline V lookup: CDR1 SGHRS, CDR2 YFSETQ. Germline trimming cut 4 bases from V and 6 bases from J; bases unmatched to any gene: 10. The CDR3 contains 15 residues. DNA of the CDR3: TGCGCCAGCAGCCCCATACAGCGGGAGGGTGCCGAGCAGTACTTC. The encoded protein is CASSPIQREGAEQYF.